This T cell receptor (beta chain) was sequenced during a study of cytomegalovirus exposure and HLA in healthy donors. V lost 1 base and J lost 3; bases outside the gene matches: 9. The germline V gene encodes CDR1 SGHVS and CDR2 FQNEAQ. There are 18 residues in the CDR3. Remarks on this clone: The antigen remains unidentified.

The PCR made use of 60 Vbeta and 13 Jbeta primers. Method: immunoSEQ multiplex PCR; TCRdb's copy keeps in-frame clones and lacks some. The profile covers roughly 99,000 clones, with approximately 76% appearing a single time and approximately 2.2% taken by the ten largest. Study-wide findings and caveats: Researchers had no immune exposure information except CMV serostatus available. As was reported, the classifier diagnosed cytomegalovirus status with high specificity and sensitivity. Other equally common chains were less clonally expanded than HLA-associated TCR beta chains, a later analysis showed.

The TCR originated in a man aged 18 to 30 in good health and CMV-seronegative. The sequencing input was PBMCs. The J gene is TRBJ2-2, the V gene TRBV7-8, with 9 nucleotides matching TRBD1. The CDR3 spells CASSLDAGQGGYTGELFF. CDR3 in DNA: TGTGCCAGCAGCTTAGATGCGGGACAGGGAGGGTACACCGGGGAGCTGTTTTTT.